Listed below are T cell receptor beta chains from one sample, sequenced in a study of blood T cell repertoires in COVID-19. The assay was immunoSEQ multiplex PCR, and TCRdb's table has in-frame clones only and misses some. The sample shows about 270,000 clones, approximately 90% of them seen only once. Sequencing was done on a sample of PBMCs or T cells enriched from blood (not recorded which). Source of these receptors: a woman aged 25-40 years with acute COVID-19. The CDR3 runs from the conserved cysteine through the conserved F or W. A D gene is named only where the DNA matches it firmly. For some rows the clone size is stated as once, few or many, or as a class when expanded; others skip it.

clone size	D gene	V gene	J gene	CDR3 DNA	CDR3 protein
NA	NA	TRBV27	TRBJ1-1	TGTGCCAGCAGTCCCCGGACCCCGGAGGCCACTGAAGCTTTCTTT	CASSPRTPEATEAFF
once	NA	TRBV27	TRBJ1-3	TGTGCCAGCAGGAACCCAGCTGGAAACACCATATATTTT	CASRNPAGNTIYF
NA	TRBD2	TRBV6-5	TRBJ2-1	TGTGCCAGCAGACCGGGACTAGCGGGAGTGAATGAGCAGTTCTTC	CASRPGLAGVNEQFF
NA	TRBD1	TRBV30	TRBJ2-5	TGTGCCTGGACCTCTGGGACAGGGGAAGAGACCCAGTACTTC	CAWTSGTGEETQYF
NA	NA	TRBV6-5	TRBJ1-5	TGTGCCAGCTGGGAGTCCACGGGTCAGCCCCAGCATTTT	CASWESTGQPQHF
NA	NA	TRBV19	TRBJ1-4	TGTGCCAGTAGTCGCGGGGGGATCAATGAAAAACTGTTTTTT	CASSRGGINEKLFF
NA	NA	TRBV10-2	TRBJ2-7	TGCGCCAGCAGTGAGCCCTACAGGGACCGCTCCTACGAGCAGTACTTC	CASSEPYRDRSYEQYF
NA	TRBD2	TRBV19	TRBJ2-7	TGTGCCAGTAGTGGACTAGCGGGAGTAAGAGGCGAGCAGTACTTC	CASSGLAGVRGEQYF
NA	TRBD1	TRBV18	TRBJ1-2	TGTGCCAGCTCGAGACAGGGGGATGGCTACACCTTC	CASSRQGDGYTF
NA	TRBD1	TRBV2	TRBJ1-5	TGTGCCAGCAGTGAAGGTGGACAGGGGAATCAGCCCCAGCATTTT	CASSEGGQGNQPQHF
once	TRBD1	TRBV4-1	TRBJ2-7	TGCGCCAGCAGCCAAGTGACGGGACAGGGGGCCTACGAGCAGTACTTC	CASSQVTGQGAYEQYF
NA	NA	TRBV7-3	TRBJ1-1	TGTGCCAGCAGCTCCGGGTTCGAAGCTTTCTTT	CASSSGFEAFF
NA	TRBD1	TRBV6-5	TRBJ1-1	TGTGCCAGCAGTCTCACGACAGGGGACACTGAAGCTTTCTTT	CASSLTTGDTEAFF
NA	TRBD1	TRBV27	TRBJ1-2	TGTGCCAGCGGGCCCCAACCGGGACAGGGGTCTGGCTACACCTTC	CASGPQPGQGSGYTF
NA	NA	TRBV5-1	TRBJ1-4	TGCGCCAGCAGCAGTCAGAATGAAAAACTGTTTTTT	CASSSQNEKLFF
NA	TRBD1	TRBV19	TRBJ1-1	TGTGCCAGTAGTCTGAGCGGGACCGGGACAGGCACTGAAGCTTTCTTT	CASSLSGTGTGTEAFF
NA	TRBD1	TRBV7-9	TRBJ1-3	TGTGCCAGCAGCCCCACTATCGGGACAGACCTCTCTGGAAACACCATATATTTT	CASSPTIGTDLSGNTIYF
NA	NA	TRBV28	TRBJ2-2	TGTGCCAGCAGGACCCGGTTAGGGAAAAGGGGCGGGGAGCTGTTTTTT	CASRTRLGKRGGELFF
NA	NA	TRBV9	TRBJ2-1	TGTGCCAGCAGCTCCCAGGCGGGACAGCAACTCTACAATGAGCAGTTCTTC	CASSSQAGQQLYNEQFF
NA	NA	TRBV4-1	TRBJ2-1	TGCGCCAGCAGCCTATCGGGACTCCCGGCAAATGAGCAGTTCTTC	CASSLSGLPANEQFF
NA	NA	TRBV7-9	TRBJ1-6	TGTGCCAGCAGCCCCCCCAAAGCTTCACCCCTCCACTTT	CASSPPKASPLHF
once	NA	TRBV6-2/TRBV6-3	TRBJ2-7	TGTGCCAGCAGTTACTCCCGGGACATACCCTACGAGCAGTACTTC	CASSYSRDIPYEQYF
NA	TRBD2	TRBV11-1	TRBJ2-3	TGTGCCAGCAGCCCGGGACTAGCGGGAGCCGCAGATACGCAGTATTTT	CASSPGLAGAADTQYF
NA	NA	TRBV25-1	TRBJ2-2	TGTGCCAGCAGTGAATATATCTCTCTAGCACCCGGGGAGCTGTTTTTT	CASSEYISLAPGELFF
NA	TRBD2	TRBV3-1/TRBV3-2	TRBJ2-1	TGTGCCAGCAGCCAAGGGACTAGCGTCCAAGGTGGGTTCTTC	CASSQGTSVQGGFF
NA	TRBD2	TRBV2	TRBJ2-1	TGTGCCAGCAGTCCCTTAGCGGGGCTATCCTACAATGAGCAGTTCTTC	CASSPLAGLSYNEQFF
NA	TRBD2	TRBV27	TRBJ2-3	TGTGCCAGCAGTTCAGATCCACTAGCGGGAGTTGAGTATTTT	CASSSDPLAGVEYF
NA	NA	TRBV29-1	TRBJ2-5	TGCAGCGTTGATCGCGGAAGGGAGACCCAGTACTTC	CSVDRGRETQYF
NA	TRBD2	TRBV9	TRBJ2-3	TGTGCCAGCAGCGTAGGGGCTAGCGGGAGCACGCAGTATTTT	CASSVGASGSTQYF
NA	TRBD2	TRBV6-4	TRBJ2-1	TGTGCCAGCAGTACCATAGCGGGAGACCAGGAAGAGCAGTTCTTC	CASSTIAGDQEEQFF